This section outlines one T cell receptor (beta chain) sequence together with its context. The table lists this clonotype with many counts. The clone's antigen remains unknown. Per-base qualities were not stored, and no clone one base away is much larger. The junction shows trimming of 3 bases on V and 3 bases on J, plus 11 bases between the germline ends. The CDR3 measures 14 amino acids from cysteine to phenylalanine. Just the 42-base CDR3 DNA is kept, in frame starting at base 1. The germline V gene encodes CDR1 SGDLS and CDR2 YYNGEE. The data stem from a study of CD8 T cells in ankylosing spondylitis (dated by TCRdb to 2016 to 2017). At the level of the whole study: The study set out to find disease-linked TCR variants by profiling T cell receptor beta repertoires in ankylosing spondylitis patients and healthy donors. The full study cohort comprised 25 ankylosing spondylitis patients and some 100 healthy donors. Samples of peripheral blood were taken, and for ankylosing spondylitis patients, synovial fluid was collected as well. Results the study describes overall, beyond this receptor: The disease-linked clones were reported to be significantly enriched in matched synovial fluid samples from ankylosing spondylitis patients. A TCR beta motif of several highly homologous amino acid variants appeared characteristic of blood from ankylosing spondylitis patients. Some of the motif variants had been reported before in the synovial fluid and blood of reactive arthritis patients, a finding that suggests common disease-initiation mechanisms. In peripheral blood, the disease-linked clones were found at relatively low frequencies and had a CD8+ phenotype.

These reads were obtained on an Illumina HiSeq 2500. TCR beta libraries were prepared by quantitative 5'-RACE with molecular barcodes. The authors' analysis ran thus. To identify disease-linked TCR variants, a new computational method was used, one built on a probabilistic model of VDJ rearrangement. TCRdb trimmed the raw reads at Q25, called clones with MiXCR and kept productive beta chains. Identical CDR3 proteins give one entry, which carries the most common genes and DNA. None of the V and J calls come from the authors' own analysis; TCRdb made them. The sample contains tens of thousands of distinct CDR3 sequences, approximately 2.6% of them found a single time. The biggest ten clones account for 4.6% of the sample.

The rearrangement combines TRBV9 with TRBJ2-3; the D gene cannot be named for sure. This clonotype was obtained from a male donor with ankylosing spondylitis or in good health (not recorded which). The sequenced sample consisted of blood, either unsorted or a sorted T cell fraction (not recorded which). The DNA sequence reads TGTGCCAGCAGCGCAAAGATCAGAACAGATACGCAGTATTTT. It codes for CASSAKIRTDTQYF.